The 18 T cell receptor beta chains listed next were all sequenced from one sample in a study of T cell responses to AZD1222 COVID-19 vaccine. Sequenced by immunoSEQ multiplex PCR; TCRdb stores in-frame clones only, minus some. The sample lists nearly 110,000 clones, about 90% occurring once. Material: peripheral blood, obtained 28 days after the second AZD1222 dose. These receptors all come from an adult who received the AZD1222 COVID-19 vaccine.

The chain couples TRBV4-1 to TRBJ1-3, with 7 nucleotides matching TRBD1. V was clipped by 4 bases and J by 0 bases; unmatched bases: 3. The CDR3 runs to 15 residues. In germline, CDR1 is MGHRA, CDR2 YSYEKL. CDR3 in amino acids: CASSPGGNSGNTIYF. The CDR3 bases are TGCGCCAGCAGCCCAGGGGGTAACTCTGGAAACACCATATATTTT.

The V call is TRBV28, the J call TRBJ1-3; D is possibly TRBD1 (6 bases). Looked up from germline, CDR1 is MDHEN and CDR2 is SYDVKM. The CDR3 runs to 14 residues. V was shortened by 8 bases and J by 2 bases, with 13 bases between the two germline ends. CDR3 protein: CASGGGIPGNTIYF. The CDR3 DNA reads as TGTGCCAGCGGGGGGGGCATCCCTGGAAACACCATATATTTT. The full variable domain, in which reference TRBV28 and TRBJ1-3 provide the parts outside the CDR3, is DVKVTQSSRYLVKRTGEKVFLECVQDMDHENMFWYRQDPGLGLRLIYFSYDVKMKEKGDIPEGYSVSREKKERFSLILESASTNQTSMYLCASGGGIPGNTIYFGEGSWLTVV.

The chain recombines TRBV30 with TRBJ2-3; 9 nucleotides align to TRBD2. Trimming at V came to 1 base and at J to 5 bases, leaving 7 bases not matched to a gene. This CDR3 is built from 15 residues. Germline assignment: CDR1 GTSNPN and CDR2 SVGIG (reference sequence). The CDR3 DNA sequence: TGTGCCTGGAGTGACCCAGCGGGGGGCAGAGATACGCAGTATTTT. It is translated as CAWSDPAGGRDTQYF.

In DNA form, the CDR3 reads TGTGCCAGCAGCGTAGGGGACAGATCGAACACTGAAGCTTTCTTT. This encodes CASSVGDRSNTEAFF. The chain is built from TRBV9 and TRBJ1-1; 7 bases are a match to TRBD1. Germline CDR1 SGDLS, CDR2 YYNGEE. After removal of 0 bases from V and 1 base from J, the junction contained 3 bases not matched to a gene. CDR3 length equals 15 residues.

This clone was detected once. The genes are TRBV6-2 or TRBV6-3 and TRBJ2-1; D is ambiguous. Trimming removed 6 bases at V and 1 base at J, with 10 bases between. The CDR3 length is 14 residues. Per germline, CDR1 MNHEY and CDR2 SVGEGT. Here the CDR3 reads CASSPSASYNEQFF. The CDR3 DNA sequence: TGTGCCAGCAGCCCCAGCGCTTCCTACAATGAGCAGTTCTTC.

This chain connects TRBV18 to TRBJ1-1; D ambiguous. This CDR3 has 16 residues. V lost 1 base, J lost 0 bases, and 12 bases lay in between. The germline CDR1 and CDR2 sequences are KGHSH and LQKENI. This CDR3 is CASSPQPPTVNTEAFF. The CDR3 DNA sequence: TGTGCCAGCTCACCACAACCACCGACGGTGAACACTGAAGCTTTCTTT.

Regarding this clone: The conserved final phenylalanine or tryptophan is absent from the CDR3, which likely points to a read error. This sequence joins TRBV28 and TRBJ1-2, with D maybe TRBD1 (5 bases). Germline values: CDR1 MDHEN, CDR2 SYDVKM. The CDR3 covers 19 residues. V was clipped by 5 bases and J by 0 bases, with 25 bases between them. The CDR3 protein is CASSRDWGYTYQANYGYTS. Here the CDR3 DNA reads TGTGCCAGCAGTCGAGATTGGGGGTATACTTACCAGGCTAACTATGGCTACACCTCC.

The rearrangement uses TRBV27 and TRBJ2-7, with TRBD1 matching 10 bases. Germline V lookup: CDR1 MNHEY, CDR2 SMNVEV (reference sequence). V trimming: 5 bases; J trimming: 2 bases; junction bases outside the gene matches: 6. This CDR3 is 15 amino acids long. The CDR3 nucleotides are TGTGCCAGCAGTCACCGGGACAGGGGCGCCTACGAGCAGTACTTC. This translates into CASSHRDRGAYEQYF.

The genes are TRBV7-2 and TRBJ1-3; D is unclear. Germline values: CDR1 SGHTA, CDR2 FQGNSA. V lost 6 bases, J lost 1 base, and 13 bases lay in between. The CDR3 is 15 amino acids. The CDR3 region has the DNA TGTGCCAGCAGAGGGTCGCGAGGGTCTGGAAACACCATATATTTT. Encoded protein: CASRGSRGSGNTIYF.

The V call is TRBV6-5, the J call TRBJ1-1; TRBD1 might be the D (5 bases). V shed 7 bases and J shed 5 bases, with 14 bases lying between them. Germline CDR1 MNHEY, CDR2 SVGAGI. The CDR3 contains 13 residues. The CDR3 nucleotides are TGTGCCAGCACCCCGGGGCGCGGAACTGAAGCTTTCTTT. This encodes CASTPGRGTEAFF.

J is TRBJ2-7 and V is TRBV13; the match to TRBD2 covers 8 bases. Germline loops: CDR1 PRHDT, CDR2 FYEKMQ (reference sequence). The V gene end was trimmed by 6 bases and the J gene end by 6 bases; junction bases not matched to a gene: 13. This CDR3 has 15 amino acids. CDR3 amino acids: CASRPPGGGPIEQYF. CDR3 coding DNA: TGTGCCAGCAGGCCCCCCGGGGGGGGGCCTATCGAGCAGTACTTC.

The chain couples TRBV28 to TRBJ2-7, with D uncertain. Germline CDR1 is MDHEN and CDR2 is SYDVKM. The V end lost 3 bases, the J end lost 0 bases, and 3 bases lay between the germline ends. This CDR3 spans 12 amino acids. CDR3 DNA: TGTGCCAGCAGTTTGGGCTCCTACGAGCAGTACTTC. Amino acid sequence: CASSLGSYEQYF.

This clone was found once. This rearrangement joins TRBV28 to TRBJ1-1, with D perhaps TRBD1 (6 bases). The CDR3 extends over 14 amino acids. Germline V gene data show CDR1 as MDHEN and CDR2 as SYDVKM. Trimming shortened V by 2 bases and J by 3 bases, and 10 bases separated the two germline ends. In DNA form, the CDR3 reads TGTGCCAGCAGTTTAGACAGGAGTTACACTGAAGCTTTCTTT. It yields the protein CASSLDRSYTEAFF. Filled out from reference TRBV28 and TRBJ1-1, the complete variable domain reads DVKVTQSSRYLVKRTGEKVFLECVQDMDHENMFWYRQDPGLGLRLIYFSYDVKMKEKGDIPEGYSVSREKKERFSLILESASTNQTSMYLCASSLDRSYTEAFFGQGTRLTVV.

This rearrangement joins TRBV18 to TRBJ2-2; D is undetermined. The CDR3 totals 12 residues. Per germline, CDR1 KGHSH and CDR2 LQKENI. Between the trimmed V and J ends, which lost 3 bases and 5 bases, there was a span of 4 bases. The CDR3 DNA reads TGTGCCAGCTCACCCAGGACCGGGGAGCTGTTTTTT. This encodes CASSPRTGELFF.

CDR3 loop: CASSSRLASNTGELFF. The CDR3 DNA reads as TGTGCCAGCAGCTCCAGACTAGCTTCGAACACCGGGGAGCTGTTTTTT. The V and J genes are TRBV3-1 (or the pseudogene TRBV3-2) and TRBJ2-2; 7 nucleotides match TRBD2. Germline V gene data show CDR1 as LGHDT and CDR2 as YNNKEL (reference sequence). The CDR3 has 16 amino acids. The J segment lost 0 bases and the V segment lost 5 bases, leaving 6 bases of the junction unmatched.

The rearrangement joins TRBV5-6 to TRBJ1-1; no clear D gene. V lost 1 base and J lost 1, with 8 bases in between. Germline V gene data show CDR1 as SGHDT and CDR2 as YYEEEE. This CDR3 has 14 residues. The DNA for the CDR3 is TGTGCCAGCAGCTTGTACAGATCGAACACTGAAGCTTTCTTT. It translates to CASSLYRSNTEAFF.

The V and J genes are TRBV5-4 and TRBJ2-2; D unresolved. Trimming removed 2 bases at V and 1 base at J, with 3 bases between. This CDR3 is 13 amino acids long. CDR1 is SGHNT and CDR2 is YYREEE in the germline V gene (reference sequence). The CDR3 loop is CASSLWNTGELFF. The CDR3 DNA reads TGTGCCAGCAGCTTATGGAACACCGGGGAGCTGTTTTTT.

This clone was observed once. The rearrangement links TRBV27 to TRBJ2-7; 9 nucleotides align to TRBD2. The CDR3 is made up of 16 amino acids. After removal of 4 bases from V and 1 base from J, the junction contained 8 bases not matched to a gene. The germline V gene has CDR1 MNHEY and CDR2 SMNVEV (reference sequence). In DNA, the CDR3 is TGTGCCAGCAGTTCCCCGGCAGGACTAGCGTCCTACGAGCAGTACTTC. Its protein is CASSSPAGLASYEQYF.